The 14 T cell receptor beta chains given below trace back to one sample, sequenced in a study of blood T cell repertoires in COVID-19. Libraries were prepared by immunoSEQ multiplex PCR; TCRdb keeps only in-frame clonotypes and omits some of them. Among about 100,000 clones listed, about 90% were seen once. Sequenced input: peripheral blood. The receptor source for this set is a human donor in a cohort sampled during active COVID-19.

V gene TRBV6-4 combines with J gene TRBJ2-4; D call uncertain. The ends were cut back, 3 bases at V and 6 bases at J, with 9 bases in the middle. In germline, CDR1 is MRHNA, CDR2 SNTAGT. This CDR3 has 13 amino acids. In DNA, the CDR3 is TGTGCCAGCAGTGATGGAGTTGGAAACATTCAGTACTTC. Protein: CASSDGVGNIQYF.

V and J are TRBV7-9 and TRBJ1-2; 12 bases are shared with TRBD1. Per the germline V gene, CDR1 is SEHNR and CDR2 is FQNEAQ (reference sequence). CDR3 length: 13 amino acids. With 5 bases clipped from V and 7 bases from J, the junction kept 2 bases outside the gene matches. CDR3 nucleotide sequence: TGTGCCAGCAGCCCGGGACAGGGGGCTGGCTACACCTTC. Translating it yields CASSPGQGAGYTF.

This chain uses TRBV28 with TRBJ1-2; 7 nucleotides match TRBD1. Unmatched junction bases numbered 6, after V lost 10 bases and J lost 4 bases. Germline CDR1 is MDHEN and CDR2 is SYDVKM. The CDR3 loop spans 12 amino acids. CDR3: CATSGTVYGYTF. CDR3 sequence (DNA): TGTGCCACATCCGGGACAGTCTATGGCTACACCTTC.

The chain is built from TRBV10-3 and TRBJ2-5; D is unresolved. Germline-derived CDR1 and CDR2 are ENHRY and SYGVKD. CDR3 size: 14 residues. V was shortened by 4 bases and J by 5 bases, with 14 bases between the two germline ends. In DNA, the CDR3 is TGTGCCATCAGTGGGAGCCAGATCGGGGAGACCCAGTACTTC. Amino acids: CAISGSQIGETQYF.

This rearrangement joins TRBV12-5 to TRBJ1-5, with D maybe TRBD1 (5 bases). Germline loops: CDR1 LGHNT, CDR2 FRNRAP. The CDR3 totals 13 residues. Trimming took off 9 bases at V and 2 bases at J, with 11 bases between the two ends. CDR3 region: CASKGSGNQPQHF. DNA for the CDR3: TGTGCTAGCAAGGGGTCGGGCAATCAGCCCCAGCATTTT.

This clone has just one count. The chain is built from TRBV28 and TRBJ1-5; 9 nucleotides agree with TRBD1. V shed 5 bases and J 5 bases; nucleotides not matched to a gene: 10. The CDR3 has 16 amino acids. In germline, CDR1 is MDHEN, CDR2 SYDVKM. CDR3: CASSLHRGRGDQPQHF. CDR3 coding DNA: TGTGCCAGCAGTCTCCACAGGGGGCGAGGGGATCAGCCCCAGCATTTT.

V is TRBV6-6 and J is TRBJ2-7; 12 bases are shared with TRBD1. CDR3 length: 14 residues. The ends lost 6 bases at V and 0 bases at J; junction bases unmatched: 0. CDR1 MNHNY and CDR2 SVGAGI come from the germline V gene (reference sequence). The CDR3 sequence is CASRGQGASYEQYF. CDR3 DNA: TGTGCCAGCAGGGGACAGGGGGCCTCCTACGAGCAGTACTTC.

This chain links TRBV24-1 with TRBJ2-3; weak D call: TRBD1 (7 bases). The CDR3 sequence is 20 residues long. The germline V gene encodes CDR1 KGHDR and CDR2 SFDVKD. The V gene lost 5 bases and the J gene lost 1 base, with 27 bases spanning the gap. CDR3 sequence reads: CATSAPPTGWRVGGTDTQYF. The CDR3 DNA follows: TGTGCCACCAGTGCCCCCCCGACAGGGTGGAGGGTAGGAGGCACAGATACGCAGTATTTT.

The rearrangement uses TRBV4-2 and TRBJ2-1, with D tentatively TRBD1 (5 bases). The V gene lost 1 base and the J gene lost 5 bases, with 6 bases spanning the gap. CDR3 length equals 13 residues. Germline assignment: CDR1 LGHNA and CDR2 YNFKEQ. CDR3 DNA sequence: TGTGCCAGCAGCCAAGTAGGGGACAATGAGCAGTTCTTC. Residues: CASSQVGDNEQFF.

CDR3 coding DNA: TGCGCCAGCACGCGGGAGAATCACAATGAGCAGTTCTTC. As protein: CASTRENHNEQFF. The gene calls are TRBV5-1 and TRBJ2-1; 7 bases align to TRBD2. Germline V gene sequence: CDR1 SGHRS, CDR2 YFSETQ. This CDR3 comprises 13 residues. V was pared by 6 bases and J by 5 bases, with 5 bases of the junction left unmatched.

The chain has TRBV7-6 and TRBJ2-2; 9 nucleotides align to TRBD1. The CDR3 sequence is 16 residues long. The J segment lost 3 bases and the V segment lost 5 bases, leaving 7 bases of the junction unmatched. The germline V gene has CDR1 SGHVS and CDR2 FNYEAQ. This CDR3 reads CASSITGGWDTGELFF. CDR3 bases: TGTGCCAGCAGCATTACAGGGGGCTGGGACACCGGGGAGCTGTTTTTT.

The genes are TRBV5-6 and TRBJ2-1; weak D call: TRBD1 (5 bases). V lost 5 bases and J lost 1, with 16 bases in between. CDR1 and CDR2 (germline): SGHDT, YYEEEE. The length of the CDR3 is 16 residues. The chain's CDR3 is CASSYARQSSYNEQFF. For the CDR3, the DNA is TGTGCCAGCAGTTACGCTCGACAGTCATCCTACAATGAGCAGTTCTTC.

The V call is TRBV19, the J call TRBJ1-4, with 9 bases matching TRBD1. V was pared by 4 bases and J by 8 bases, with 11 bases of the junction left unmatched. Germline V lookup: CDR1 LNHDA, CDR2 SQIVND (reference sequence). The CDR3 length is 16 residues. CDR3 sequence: CASSRQGVAGAEKLFF. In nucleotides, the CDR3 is TGTGCCAGTAGTAGACAGGGGGTGGCTGGTGCGGAAAAACTGTTTTTT.

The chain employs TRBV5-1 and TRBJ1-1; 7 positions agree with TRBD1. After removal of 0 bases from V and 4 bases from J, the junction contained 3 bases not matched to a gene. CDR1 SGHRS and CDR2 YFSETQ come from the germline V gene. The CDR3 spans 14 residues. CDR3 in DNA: TGCGCCAGCAGCTTGGACAGGGGTATCACTGAAGCTTTCTTT. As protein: CASSLDRGITEAFF.